Detailed here is one T cell receptor (beta chain). Its antigen is not identified. The data originate from a study of cytomegalovirus exposure and HLA in healthy donors. Whole-study findings and limits: Reportedly, fewer N-insertions than the approximately 600-donor mean appeared in an Asian-associated ancestry cluster in a later analysis. Previously analyzed data showed that most TCR beta V segments were productive at a frequency of about 87% or about 30%. Presence/absence comparisons presumed near-even sequencing depth among donors.

Germline-derived CDR1 and CDR2 are GTSNPN and SVGIG (reference sequence). The CDR3 has 13 amino acids. PCR used 60 Vbeta primers and 13 Jbeta primers. TCRdb's copy holds only in-frame clones and misses some; the assay was immunoSEQ multiplex PCR. The profile shows 90,000 to 120,000 clones, about 80% of them singletons. Source material: PBMCs. This receptor was identified in a man under 40 in good health and CMV-seronegative. The rearrangement links TRBV30 to TRBJ2-5, with D perhaps TRBD2 (6 bases). TRBJ2-7 explains the end of the DNA better; the J call may be wrong. The CDR3 spells CAWSGGSGDEQYF. CDR3 bases: TGTGCCTGGAGTGGGGGGTCGGGGGACGAGCAGTACTTC.